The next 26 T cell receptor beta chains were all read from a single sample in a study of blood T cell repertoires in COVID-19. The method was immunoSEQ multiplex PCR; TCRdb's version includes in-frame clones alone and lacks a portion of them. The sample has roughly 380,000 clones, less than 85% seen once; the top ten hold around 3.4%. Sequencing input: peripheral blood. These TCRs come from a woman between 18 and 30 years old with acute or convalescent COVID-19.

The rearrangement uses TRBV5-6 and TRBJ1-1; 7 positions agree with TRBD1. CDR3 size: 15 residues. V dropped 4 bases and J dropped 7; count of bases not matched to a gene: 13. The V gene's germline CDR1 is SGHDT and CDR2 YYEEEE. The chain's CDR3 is CASSRDRDSVYEAFF. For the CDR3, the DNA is TGTGCCAGCAGCAGGGACCGGGACAGCGTATATGAAGCTTTCTTT.

The CDR3 DNA sequence: TGTGCCAGCAGTGAACCATCTCGGGGAACTGAAGCTTTCTTT. It is translated as CASSEPSRGTEAFF. The chain uses TRBV6-1 and TRBJ1-1; no definite D call. The CDR3 is 14 amino acids. The V and J ends lost 2 bases and 5 bases respectively, with 12 bases between them. CDR1 MNHNS and CDR2 SASEGT come from the germline V gene.

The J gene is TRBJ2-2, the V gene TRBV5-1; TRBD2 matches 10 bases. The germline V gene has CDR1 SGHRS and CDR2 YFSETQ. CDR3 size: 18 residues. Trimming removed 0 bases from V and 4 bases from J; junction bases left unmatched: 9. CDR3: CASSLEPSGSRVTGELFF. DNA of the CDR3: TGCGCCAGCAGCTTGGAGCCTAGCGGGAGCCGGGTCACCGGGGAGCTGTTTTTT.

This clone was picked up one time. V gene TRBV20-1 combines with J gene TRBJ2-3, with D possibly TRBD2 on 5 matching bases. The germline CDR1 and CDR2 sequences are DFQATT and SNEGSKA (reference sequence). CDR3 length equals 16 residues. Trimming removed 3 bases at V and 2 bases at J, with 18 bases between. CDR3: CSASDSWGVDTDTQYF. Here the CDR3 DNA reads TGCAGTGCTAGTGACTCCTGGGGAGTGGACACAGATACGCAGTATTTT.

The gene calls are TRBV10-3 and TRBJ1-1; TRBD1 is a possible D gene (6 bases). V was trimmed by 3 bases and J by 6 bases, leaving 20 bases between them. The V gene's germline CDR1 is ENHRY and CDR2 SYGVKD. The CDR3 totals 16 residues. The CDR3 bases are TGTGCCATCAGTGACCACGCCGGGACACCCGCATCTGAAGCTTTCTTT. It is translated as CAISDHAGTPASEAFF.

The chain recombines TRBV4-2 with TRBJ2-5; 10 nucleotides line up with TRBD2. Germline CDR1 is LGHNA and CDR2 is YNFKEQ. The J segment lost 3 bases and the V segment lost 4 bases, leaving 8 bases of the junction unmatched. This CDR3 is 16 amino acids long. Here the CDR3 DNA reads TGTGCCAGCAGCCCCTTAGCGGGGGGCACCGAAGAGACCCAGTACTTC. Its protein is CASSPLAGGTEETQYF.

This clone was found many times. The CDR3 bases are TGTGCCAGCAGTTACTCGGGACTCCAAGAGACCCAGTACTTC. Translation: CASSYSGLQETQYF. The chain uses TRBV6-2 or TRBV6-3 and TRBJ2-5, with D perhaps TRBD2 (6 bases). Trimming took 0 bases from V and 1 from J, leaving 6 bases between them. Germline V CDR1 and CDR2: MNHEY, SVGEGT. CDR3 length equals 14 residues.

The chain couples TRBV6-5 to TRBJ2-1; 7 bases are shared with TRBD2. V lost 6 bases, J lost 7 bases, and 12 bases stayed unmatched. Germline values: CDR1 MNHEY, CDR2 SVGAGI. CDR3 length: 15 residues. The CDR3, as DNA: TGTGCCAGCAGCCGATCTCCGGGACTAAGTAATGAGCAGTTCTTC. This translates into CASSRSPGLSNEQFF.

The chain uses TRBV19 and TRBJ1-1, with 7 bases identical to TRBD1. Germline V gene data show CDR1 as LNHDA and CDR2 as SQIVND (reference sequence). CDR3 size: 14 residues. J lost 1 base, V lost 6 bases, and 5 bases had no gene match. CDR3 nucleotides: TGTGCCAGTAGCCGGGACAGACAGAACACTGAAGCTTTCTTT. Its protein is CASSRDRQNTEAFF.

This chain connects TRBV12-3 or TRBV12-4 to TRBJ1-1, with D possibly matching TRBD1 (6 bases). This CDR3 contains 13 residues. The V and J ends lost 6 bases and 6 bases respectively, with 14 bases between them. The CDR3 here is CASSSLGGAEAFF. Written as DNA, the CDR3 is TGTGCCAGCAGCTCTCTTGGGGGCGCTGAAGCTTTCTTT.

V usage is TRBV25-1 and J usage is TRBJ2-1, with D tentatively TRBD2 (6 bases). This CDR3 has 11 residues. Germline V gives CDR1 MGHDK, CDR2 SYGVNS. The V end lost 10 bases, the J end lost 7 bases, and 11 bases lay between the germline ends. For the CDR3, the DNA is TGTGCCACCTCTAGCGTTAATGAGCAGTTCTTC. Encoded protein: CATSSVNEQFF.

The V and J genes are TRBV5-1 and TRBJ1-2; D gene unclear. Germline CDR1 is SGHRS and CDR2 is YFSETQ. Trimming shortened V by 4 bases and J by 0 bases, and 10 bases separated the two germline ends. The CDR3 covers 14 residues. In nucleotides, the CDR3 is TGCGCCAGCAGCCCTCGAGGAACTAACTATGGCTACACCTTC. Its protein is CASSPRGTNYGYTF.

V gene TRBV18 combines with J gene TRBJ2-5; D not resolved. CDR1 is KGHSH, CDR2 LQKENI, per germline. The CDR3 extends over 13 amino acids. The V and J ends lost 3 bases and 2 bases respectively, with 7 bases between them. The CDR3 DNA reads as TGTGCCAGCTCACCCGCAGATCAAGAGACCCAGTACTTC. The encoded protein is CASSPADQETQYF. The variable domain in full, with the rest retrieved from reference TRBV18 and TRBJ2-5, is NAGVMQNPRHLVRRRGQEARLRCSPMKGHSHVYWYRQLPEEGLKFMVYLQKENIIDESGMPKERFSAEFPKEGPSILRIQQVVRGDSAAYFCASSPADQETQYFGPGTRLLVL.

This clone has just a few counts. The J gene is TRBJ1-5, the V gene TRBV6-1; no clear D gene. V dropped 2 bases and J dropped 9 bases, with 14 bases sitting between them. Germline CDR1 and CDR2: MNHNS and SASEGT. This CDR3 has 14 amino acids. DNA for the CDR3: TGTGCCAGCAGTGAAAGCTGGAGTATTTGGCCCCAGCATTTT. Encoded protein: CASSESWSIWPQHF.

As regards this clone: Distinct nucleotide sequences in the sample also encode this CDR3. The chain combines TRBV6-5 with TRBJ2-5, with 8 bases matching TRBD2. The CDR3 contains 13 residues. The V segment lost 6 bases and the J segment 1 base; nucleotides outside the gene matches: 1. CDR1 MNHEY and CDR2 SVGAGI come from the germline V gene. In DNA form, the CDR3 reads TGTGCCAGCAGAACTAGCGGCCAAGAGACCCAGTACTTC. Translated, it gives CASRTSGQETQYF.

CDR3 bases: TGTGCCAGCCAGGCAGGGAACACCATATATTTT. This sequence encodes CASQAGNTIYF. This chain connects TRBV3-1 (or the pseudogene TRBV3-2) to TRBJ1-3; D possibly corresponds to TRBD1 (5 bases). Germline lookup yields CDR1 LGHDT and CDR2 YNNKEL (reference sequence). The CDR3 is 11 residues long. The V end was cut by 8 bases, the J end by 7 bases, with 9 bases between.

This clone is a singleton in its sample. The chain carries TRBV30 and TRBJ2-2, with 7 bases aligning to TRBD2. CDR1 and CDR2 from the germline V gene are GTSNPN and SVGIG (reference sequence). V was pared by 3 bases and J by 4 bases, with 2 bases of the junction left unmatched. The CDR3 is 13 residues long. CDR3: CAWRGGFTGELFF. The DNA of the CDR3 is TGTGCCTGGAGGGGGGGGTTCACCGGGGAGCTGTTTTTT.

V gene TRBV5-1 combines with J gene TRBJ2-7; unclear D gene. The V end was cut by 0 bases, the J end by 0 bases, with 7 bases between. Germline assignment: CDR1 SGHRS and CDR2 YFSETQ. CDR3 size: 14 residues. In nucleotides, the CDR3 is TGCGCCAGCAGCTTGGCCACGAGCTCCTACGAGCAGTACTTC. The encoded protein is CASSLATSSYEQYF.

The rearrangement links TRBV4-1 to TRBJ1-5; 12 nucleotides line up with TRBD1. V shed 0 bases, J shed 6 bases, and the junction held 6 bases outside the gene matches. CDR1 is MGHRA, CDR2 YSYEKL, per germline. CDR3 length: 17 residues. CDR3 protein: CASSQDGTGGGIQPQHF. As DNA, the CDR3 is TGCGCCAGCAGCCAAGACGGGACAGGGGGCGGGATTCAGCCCCAGCATTTT.

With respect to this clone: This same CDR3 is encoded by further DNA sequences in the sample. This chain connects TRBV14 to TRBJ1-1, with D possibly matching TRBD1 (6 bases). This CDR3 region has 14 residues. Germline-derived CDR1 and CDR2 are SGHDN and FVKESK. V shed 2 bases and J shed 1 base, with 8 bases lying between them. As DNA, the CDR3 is TGTGCCAGCAGCCAACGAGGGGGGAACACTGAAGCTTTCTTT. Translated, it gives CASSQRGGNTEAFF.

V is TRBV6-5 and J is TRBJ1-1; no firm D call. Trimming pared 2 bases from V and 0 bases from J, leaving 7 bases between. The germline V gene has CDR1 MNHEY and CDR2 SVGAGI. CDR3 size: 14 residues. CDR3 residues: CASSYEHMNTEAFF. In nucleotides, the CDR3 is TGTGCCAGCAGTTACGAACATATGAACACTGAAGCTTTCTTT.

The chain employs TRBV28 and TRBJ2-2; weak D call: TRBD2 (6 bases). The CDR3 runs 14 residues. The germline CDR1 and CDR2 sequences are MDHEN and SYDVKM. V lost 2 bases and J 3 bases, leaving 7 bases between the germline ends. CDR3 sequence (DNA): TGTGCCAGCAGTTTAGGAGGGGACACCGGGGAGCTGTTTTTT. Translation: CASSLGGDTGELFF.

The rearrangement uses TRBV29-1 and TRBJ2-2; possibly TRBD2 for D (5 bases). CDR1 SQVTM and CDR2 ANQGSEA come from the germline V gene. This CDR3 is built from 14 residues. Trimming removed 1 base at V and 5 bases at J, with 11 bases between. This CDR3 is CSVEGPGNTGELFF. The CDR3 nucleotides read TGCAGCGTTGAAGGCCCCGGGAATACCGGGGAGCTGTTTTTT.

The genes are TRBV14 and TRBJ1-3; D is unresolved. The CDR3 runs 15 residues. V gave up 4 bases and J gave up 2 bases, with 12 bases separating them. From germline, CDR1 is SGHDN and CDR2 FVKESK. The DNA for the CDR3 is TGTGCCAGCAGCCCAGTGGCCGGGGCTGGAAACACCATATATTTT. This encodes CASSPVAGAGNTIYF.

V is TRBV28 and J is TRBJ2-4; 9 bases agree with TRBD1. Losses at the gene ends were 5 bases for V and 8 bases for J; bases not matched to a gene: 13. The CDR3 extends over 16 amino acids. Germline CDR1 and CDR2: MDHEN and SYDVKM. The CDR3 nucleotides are TGTGCCAGCAGTGCCGGGACAGGGCTTAATGGAGACATTCAGTACTTC. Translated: CASSAGTGLNGDIQYF. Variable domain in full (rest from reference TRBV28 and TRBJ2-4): DVKVTQSSRYLVKRTGEKVFLECVQDMDHENMFWYRQDPGLGLRLIYFSYDVKMKEKGDIPEGYSVSREKKERFSLILESASTNQTSMYLCASSAGTGLNGDIQYFGAGTRLSVL.

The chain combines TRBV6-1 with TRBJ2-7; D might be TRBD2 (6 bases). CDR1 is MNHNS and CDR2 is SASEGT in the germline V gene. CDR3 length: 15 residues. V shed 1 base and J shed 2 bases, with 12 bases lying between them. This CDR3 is CASSEGSGRAYEQYF. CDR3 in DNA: TGTGCCAGCAGTGAAGGTAGCGGCCGAGCCTACGAGCAGTACTTC.